One and the same sample provided the 21 T cell receptor beta chains below, sequenced in a study of blood T cell repertoires in COVID-19. Assay used: immunoSEQ multiplex PCR; TCRdb lists only in-frame clones, some missing. The table lists about 100,000 clones, roughly 84% of them singletons. The sample consisted of peripheral blood. These receptors originate from a human donor in a cohort sampled during active COVID-19.

This chain connects TRBV10-3 to TRBJ2-3; 7 bases map to TRBD1. The CDR3 loop spans 13 amino acids. Germline assignment: CDR1 ENHRY and CDR2 SYGVKD. Losses at the gene ends were 6 bases for V and 9 bases for J; bases not matched to a gene: 9. The CDR3 reads CAISSAETGTQYF. The DNA of the CDR3 is TGTGCCATCAGCTCCGCCGAGACAGGGACGCAGTATTTT.

This clone was seen a single time. The V and J genes are TRBV18 and TRBJ1-6; perhaps TRBD1 as D (5 bases). V shed 0 bases and J shed 1 base, with 13 bases lying between them. The CDR3 is 18 amino acids. CDR1 and CDR2 (germline): KGHSH, LQKENI. CDR3 in DNA: TGTGCCAGCTCACCACCGCAGGGTGGTCCGTCCTATAATTCACCCCTCCACTTT. This encodes CASSPPQGGPSYNSPLHF.

V and J are TRBV6-6 and TRBJ2-1, with D perhaps matching TRBD1 (6 bases). The CDR3 contains 13 residues. V was cut by 9 bases and J by 9 bases, with 18 bases left in between. Germline V gene data show CDR1 as MNHNY and CDR2 as SVGAGI (reference sequence). CDR3 sequence reads: CASPRGIRVEQFF. DNA for the CDR3: TGTGCCAGTCCTAGGGGGATCCGGGTTGAGCAGTTCTTC.

The chain couples TRBV27 to TRBJ2-6, with D tentatively TRBD2 (5 bases). Per germline, CDR1 MNHEY and CDR2 SMNVEV (reference sequence). V was trimmed by 4 bases and J by 0 bases, leaving 10 bases between them. This CDR3 has 16 residues. Here the CDR3 DNA reads TGTGCCAGCAGTTCCGACTATCCCTCTGGGGCCAACGTCCTGACTTTC. Translation: CASSSDYPSGANVLTF.

The chain is built from TRBV21-1 and TRBJ2-1; the table calls TRBD1, which could not be checked here. TRBV21-1 is an annotated pseudogene. The CDR3 is made up of 15 amino acids. CDR3 in amino acids: CASSEEMTGCNEQFF. The CDR3 DNA is TGTGCCAGCAGCGAAGAAATGACAGGGTGCAATGAGCAGTTCTTC.

In DNA, the CDR3 is TGTGCCAGCAGCTTTAGCGGGAATCAGAATGAGCAGTTCTTC. Protein product: CASSFSGNQNEQFF. V is TRBV9 and J is TRBJ2-1, with 8 positions matching TRBD2. Germline lookup yields CDR1 SGDLS and CDR2 YYNGEE. The junction had 7 bases not matched to a gene; V was cut back by 4 bases and J by 7 bases. This CDR3 is built from 14 residues.

This rearrangement joins TRBV6-2 or TRBV6-3 to TRBJ2-5; 9 bases agree with TRBD2. This CDR3 has 16 residues. The V gene's germline CDR1 is MNHEY and CDR2 SVGEGT. Unmatched junction bases numbered 6, after V lost 2 bases and J lost 2 bases. Here the CDR3 reads CASSYTAGGRQETQYF. CDR3 in DNA: TGTGCCAGCAGTTACACGGCGGGAGGGCGTCAAGAGACCCAGTACTTC.

The gene calls are TRBV7-9 and TRBJ2-7, with a possible D match to TRBD2 (7 bases). Germline V gives CDR1 SEHNR, CDR2 FQNEAQ (reference sequence). V gave up 5 bases and J gave up 2 bases, with 19 bases separating them. CDR3 size: 16 residues. DNA for the CDR3: TGTGCCAGCAGCCTAGTAGAGGGGAGGGGGGCCTACGAGCAGTACTTC. This gives the protein CASSLVEGRGAYEQYF.

The chain couples TRBV6-6 to TRBJ2-7; 9 positions agree with TRBD1. Germline V gene data show CDR1 as MNHNY and CDR2 as SVGAGI (reference sequence). V was clipped by 6 bases and J by 6 bases; unmatched bases: 12. The length of the CDR3 is 15 residues. Written as DNA, the CDR3 is TGTGCCAGCAGCCCCGGGGGACAGGGTTTATTCGAGCAGTACTTC. Translated, it gives CASSPGGQGLFEQYF.

The chain carries TRBV25-1 and TRBJ1-3, with TRBD1 matching 8 bases. The germline V gene has CDR1 MGHDK and CDR2 SYGVNS. The length of the CDR3 is 17 residues. V gave up 3 bases and J gave up 2 bases; unmatched junction bases: 9. The CDR3 region has the DNA TGTGCCAGCAGTGACCCCCTCTCGACAGGGGCTGGAAACACCATATATTTT. It yields the protein CASSDPLSTGAGNTIYF.

The rearrangement joins TRBV7-2 to TRBJ2-1; 12 bases agree with TRBD2. V shed 5 bases, J shed 4 bases, and the junction held 9 bases outside the gene matches. The CDR3 has 17 amino acids. CDR1 is SGHTA, CDR2 FQGNSA, per germline. CDR3 in DNA: TGTGCCAGCAGCCCACGGACTAGCGGGACCCTTTACAATGAGCAGTTCTTC. Residues: CASSPRTSGTLYNEQFF.

V and J are TRBV10-3 and TRBJ2-3; 8 bases align to TRBD2. The CDR3 extends over 16 amino acids. Trimming at V came to 0 bases and at J to 4 bases, leaving 6 bases not matched to a gene. Germline V gene lookup returns CDR1 ENHRY and CDR2 SYGVKD. The CDR3 nucleotides are TGTGCCATCAGTGAGTCGTCCCGGGGGGGACCAGATACGCAGTATTTT. Its protein is CAISESSRGGPDTQYF.

This clone was seen repeatedly, ten times or more. The chain has TRBV4-3 and TRBJ2-5; 7 nucleotides align to TRBD2. Germline V gene lookup returns CDR1 LGHNA and CDR2 YSLEER. The CDR3 is 17 residues long. With 1 base clipped from V and 5 bases from J, the junction kept 13 bases outside the gene matches. CDR3 nucleotide sequence: TGCGCCAGCAGCCAAGTTTGGGGGGGGATGAGTTTGGAGACCCAGTACTTC. Translation gives CASSQVWGGMSLETQYF.

V is TRBV10-2 and J is TRBJ1-6; D uncertain. The germline V gene has CDR1 WSHSY and CDR2 SAAADI. The V end was cut by 0 bases, the J end by 7 bases, with 10 bases between. The CDR3 is 15 residues long. The CDR3 here is CASSESSTRNSPLHF. The CDR3, as DNA: TGCGCCAGCAGTGAGTCGTCGACAAGGAATTCACCCCTCCACTTT.

This chain links TRBV20-1 with TRBJ1-2; D ambiguous. Germline V CDR1 and CDR2: DFQATT, SNEGSKA (reference sequence). V was cut by 3 bases and J by 4 bases, with 12 bases left in between. The length of the CDR3 is 13 residues. CDR3 sequence reads: CSASAPAGYGYTF. CDR3 nucleotide sequence: TGCAGTGCTAGTGCACCCGCAGGCTATGGCTACACCTTC.

This chain connects TRBV4-1 to TRBJ1-2; D possibly corresponds to TRBD1 (6 bases). Per the germline V gene, CDR1 is MGHRA and CDR2 is YSYEKL. The CDR3 sequence is 13 residues long. Trimming removed 0 bases from V and 5 bases from J, with 7 bases in between. CDR3 bases: TGCGCCAGCAGCCAAGAAACAGGGTATGGCTACACCTTC. This encodes CASSQETGYGYTF.

This clone was recorded once. The CDR3 region is CASSPQWGNENEQYF. The CDR3 region has the DNA TGTGCCAGCAGTCCCCAGTGGGGCAACGAGAACGAGCAGTACTTC. The V call is TRBV6-5, the J call TRBJ2-7, with a tentative D call TRBD1 (5 bases). V lost 5 bases, J lost 5 bases, and 19 bases lay in between. The CDR3 is 15 residues long. From germline, CDR1 is MNHEY and CDR2 SVGAGI.

The chain carries TRBV29-1 and TRBJ1-2; no firm D call. The CDR3 totals 12 residues. The germline gives CDR1 SQVTM, CDR2 ANQGSEA. V lost 4 bases and J lost 5, with 11 bases in between. In DNA, the CDR3 is TGCAGCGTTGGTTTACAGTCTTATGGCTACACCTTC. This encodes CSVGLQSYGYTF.

This clone was observed a handful of times. The chain combines TRBV5-1 with TRBJ2-7; possible D gene TRBD2, 6 bases. The CDR3 loop spans 13 amino acids. V dropped 3 bases and J dropped 6 bases, with 13 bases sitting between them. Germline V gene data show CDR1 as SGHRS and CDR2 as YFSETQ. Here the CDR3 reads CASSSGLPGEQYF. The DNA of the CDR3 is TGCGCCAGCAGCTCTGGACTACCAGGCGAGCAGTACTTC.

The rearrangement links TRBV29-1 to TRBJ2-1; the match to TRBD2 covers 14 bases. This CDR3 spans 18 amino acids. Germline CDR1 and CDR2: SQVTM and ANQGSEA. V lost 6 bases, J lost 12 bases, and 22 bases stayed unmatched. The CDR3: CSVGQGTGLAGAVSRQFF. DNA of the CDR3: TGCAGCGTGGGACAGGGAACGGGACTAGCGGGAGCTGTTTCTCGGCAGTTCTTC.

This chain joins TRBV5-4 and TRBJ2-7; D is possibly TRBD1 (5 bases). Germline V gene sequence: CDR1 SGHNT, CDR2 YYREEE (reference sequence). The CDR3 is 15 amino acids. Trimming took 1 base from V and 0 from J, leaving 11 bases between them. The CDR3 DNA is TGTGCCAGCAGCTTGCAGGGAACAAGCTCCTACGAGCAGTACTTC. Amino acid sequence: CASSLQGTSSYEQYF.